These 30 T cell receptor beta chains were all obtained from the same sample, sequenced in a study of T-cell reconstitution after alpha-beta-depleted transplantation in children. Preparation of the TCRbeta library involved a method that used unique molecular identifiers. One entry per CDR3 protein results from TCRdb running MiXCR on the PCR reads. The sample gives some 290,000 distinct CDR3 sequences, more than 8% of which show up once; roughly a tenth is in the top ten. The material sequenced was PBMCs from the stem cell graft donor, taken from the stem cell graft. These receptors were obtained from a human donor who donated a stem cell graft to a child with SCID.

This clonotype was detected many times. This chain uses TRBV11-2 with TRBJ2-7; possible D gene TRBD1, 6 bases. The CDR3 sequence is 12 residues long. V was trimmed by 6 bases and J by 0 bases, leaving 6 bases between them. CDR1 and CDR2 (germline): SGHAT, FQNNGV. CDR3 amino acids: CASRGASYEQYF. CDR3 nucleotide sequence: TGTGCCAGCAGGGGGGCCTCCTACGAGCAGTACTTC.

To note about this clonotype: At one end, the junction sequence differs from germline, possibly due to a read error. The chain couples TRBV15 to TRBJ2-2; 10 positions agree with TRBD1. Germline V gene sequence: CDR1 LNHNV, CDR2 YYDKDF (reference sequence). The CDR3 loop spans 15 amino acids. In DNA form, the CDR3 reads TGTGCCACCAGACTCGACAGGGGGCACACCGTGGAGCTGTTTTTT. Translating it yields CATRLDRGHTVELFF.

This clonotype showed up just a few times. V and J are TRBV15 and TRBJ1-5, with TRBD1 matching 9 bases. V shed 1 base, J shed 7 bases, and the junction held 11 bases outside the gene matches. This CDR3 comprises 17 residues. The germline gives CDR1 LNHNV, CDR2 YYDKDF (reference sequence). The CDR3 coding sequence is TGTGCCACCAGCAGAGTGGGGACAGGGATTCTCCAACAGCCCCAGCATTTT. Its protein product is CATSRVGTGILQQPQHF.

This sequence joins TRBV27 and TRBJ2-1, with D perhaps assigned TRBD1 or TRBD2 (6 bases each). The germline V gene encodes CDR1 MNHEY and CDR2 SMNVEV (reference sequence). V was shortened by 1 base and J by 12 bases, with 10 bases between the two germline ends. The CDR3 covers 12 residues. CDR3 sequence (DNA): TGTGCCAGCAGTTTATTGGAGGGGGTGCAGTTCTTC. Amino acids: CASSLLEGVQFF.

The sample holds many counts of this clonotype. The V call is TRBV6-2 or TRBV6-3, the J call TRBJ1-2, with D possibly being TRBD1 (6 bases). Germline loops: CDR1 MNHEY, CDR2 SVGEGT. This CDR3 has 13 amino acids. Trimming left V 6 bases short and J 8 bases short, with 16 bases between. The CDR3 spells CASRFSGDKGYTF. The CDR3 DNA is TGTGCCAGCAGGTTTTCCGGGGACAAAGGCTACACCTTC.

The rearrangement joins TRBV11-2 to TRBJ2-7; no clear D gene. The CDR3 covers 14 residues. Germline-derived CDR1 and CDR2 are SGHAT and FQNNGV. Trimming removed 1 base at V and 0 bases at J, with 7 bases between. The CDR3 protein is CASSLGPVSYEQYF. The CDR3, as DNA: TGTGCCAGCAGCTTAGGCCCCGTCTCCTACGAGCAGTACTTC.

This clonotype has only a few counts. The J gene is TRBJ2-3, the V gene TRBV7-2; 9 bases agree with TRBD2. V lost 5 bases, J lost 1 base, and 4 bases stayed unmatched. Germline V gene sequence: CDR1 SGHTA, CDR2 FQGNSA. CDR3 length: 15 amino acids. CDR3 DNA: TGTGCCAGCAGCAGGACTAGCGAGCGCACAGATACGCAGTATTTT. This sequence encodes CASSRTSERTDTQYF.

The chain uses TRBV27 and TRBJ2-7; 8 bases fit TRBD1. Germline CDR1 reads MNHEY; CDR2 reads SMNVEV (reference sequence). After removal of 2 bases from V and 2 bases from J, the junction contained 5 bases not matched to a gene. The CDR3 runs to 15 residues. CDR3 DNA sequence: TGTGCCAGCAGTTTAGGGACAGGTATCGCCTACGAGCAGTACTTC. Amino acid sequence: CASSLGTGIAYEQYF.

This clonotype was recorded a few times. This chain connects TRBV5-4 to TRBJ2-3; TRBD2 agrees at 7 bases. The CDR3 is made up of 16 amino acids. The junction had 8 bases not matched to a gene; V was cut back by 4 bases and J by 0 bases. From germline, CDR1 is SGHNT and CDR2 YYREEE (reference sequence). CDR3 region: CASSLPGRGSTDTQYF. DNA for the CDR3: TGTGCCAGCAGCCTTCCAGGGCGGGGGAGCACAGATACGCAGTATTTT. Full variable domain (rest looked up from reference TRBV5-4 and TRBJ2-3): ETGVTQSPTHLIKTRGQQVTLRCSSQSGHNTVSWYQQALGQGPQFIFQYYREEENGRGNFPPRFSGLQFPNYSSELNVNALELDDSALYLCASSLPGRGSTDTQYFGPGTRLTVL.

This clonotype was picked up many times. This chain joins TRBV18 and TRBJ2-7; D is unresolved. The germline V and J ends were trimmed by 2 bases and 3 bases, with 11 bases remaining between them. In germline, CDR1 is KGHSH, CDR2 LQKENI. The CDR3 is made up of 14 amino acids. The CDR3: CASSPGSRIYEQYF. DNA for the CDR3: TGTGCCAGCTCACCAGGCAGTAGGATCTACGAGCAGTACTTC.

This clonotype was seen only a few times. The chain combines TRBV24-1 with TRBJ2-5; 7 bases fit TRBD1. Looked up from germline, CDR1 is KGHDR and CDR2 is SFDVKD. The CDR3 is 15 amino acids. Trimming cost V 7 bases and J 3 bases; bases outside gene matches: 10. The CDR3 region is CATSDPGTAEETQYF. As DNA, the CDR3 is TGTGCCACCAGCGACCCCGGGACAGCGGAAGAGACCCAGTACTTC.

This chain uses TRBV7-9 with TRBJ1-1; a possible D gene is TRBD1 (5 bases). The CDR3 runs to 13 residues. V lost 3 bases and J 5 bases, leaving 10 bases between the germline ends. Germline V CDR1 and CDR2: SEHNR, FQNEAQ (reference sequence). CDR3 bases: TGTGCCAGCAGCTTGCAGGAGGGGACTGAAGCTTTCTTT. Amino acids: CASSLQEGTEAFF.

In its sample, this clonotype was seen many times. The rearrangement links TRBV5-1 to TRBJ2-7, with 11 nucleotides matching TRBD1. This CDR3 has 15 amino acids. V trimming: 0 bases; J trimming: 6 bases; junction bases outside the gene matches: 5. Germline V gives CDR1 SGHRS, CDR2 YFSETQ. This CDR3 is CASSLVGQGAGEQYF. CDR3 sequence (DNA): TGCGCCAGCAGCTTGGTAGGACAGGGGGCCGGCGAGCAGTACTTC.

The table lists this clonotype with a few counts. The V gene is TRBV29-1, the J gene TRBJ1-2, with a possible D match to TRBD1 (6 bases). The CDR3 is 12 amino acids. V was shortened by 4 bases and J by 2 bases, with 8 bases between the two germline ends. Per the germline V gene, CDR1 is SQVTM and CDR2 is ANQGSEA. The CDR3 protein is CSVGGTNYGYTF. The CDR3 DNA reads TGCAGCGTTGGGGGGACAAACTATGGCTACACCTTC.

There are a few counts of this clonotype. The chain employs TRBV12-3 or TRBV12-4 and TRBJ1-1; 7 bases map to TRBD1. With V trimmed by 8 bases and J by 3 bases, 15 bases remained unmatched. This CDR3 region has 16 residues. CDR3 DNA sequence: TGTGCCAGCCCCCCCCGCCTGACAGGGTTGTACACTGAAGCTTTCTTT. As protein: CASPPRLTGLYTEAFF.

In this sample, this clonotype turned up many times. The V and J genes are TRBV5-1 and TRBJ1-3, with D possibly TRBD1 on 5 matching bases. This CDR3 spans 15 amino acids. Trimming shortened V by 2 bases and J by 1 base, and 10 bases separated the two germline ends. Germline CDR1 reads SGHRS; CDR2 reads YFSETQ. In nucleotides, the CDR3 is TGCGCCAGCAGCTTATCGACAGAGTCTGGAAACACCATATATTTT. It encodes CASSLSTESGNTIYF.

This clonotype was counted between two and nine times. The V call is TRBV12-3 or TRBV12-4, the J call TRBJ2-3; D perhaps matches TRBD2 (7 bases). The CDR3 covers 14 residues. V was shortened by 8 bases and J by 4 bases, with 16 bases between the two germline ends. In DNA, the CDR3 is TGTGCCAGCGCGGGGGCGAGAGTGGCAGATACGCAGTATTTT. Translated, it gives CASAGARVADTQYF.

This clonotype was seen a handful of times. The CDR3: CATTRSDRPYEQYF. DNA of the CDR3: TGTGCCACCACACGTTCCGACAGGCCCTACGAGCAGTACTTC. The chain combines TRBV15 with TRBJ2-7, with D perhaps TRBD1 (6 bases). The CDR3 has 14 residues. Germline loops: CDR1 LNHNV, CDR2 YYDKDF (reference sequence). Trimming cost V 7 bases and J 2 bases, with 15 bases left between them.

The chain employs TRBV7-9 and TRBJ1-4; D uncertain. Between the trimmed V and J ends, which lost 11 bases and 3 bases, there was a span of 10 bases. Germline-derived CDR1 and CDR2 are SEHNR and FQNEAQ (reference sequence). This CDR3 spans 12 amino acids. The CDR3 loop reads CAAGVPNEKLFF. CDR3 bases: TGTGCCGCCGGCGTACCTAATGAAAAACTGTTTTTT.

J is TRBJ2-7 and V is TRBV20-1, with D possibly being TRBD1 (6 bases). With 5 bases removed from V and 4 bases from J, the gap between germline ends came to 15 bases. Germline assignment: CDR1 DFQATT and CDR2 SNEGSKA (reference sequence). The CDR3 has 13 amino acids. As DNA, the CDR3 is TGCAGTGCTGAAAAACAGGGAACTTACGAGCAGTACTTC. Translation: CSAEKQGTYEQYF.

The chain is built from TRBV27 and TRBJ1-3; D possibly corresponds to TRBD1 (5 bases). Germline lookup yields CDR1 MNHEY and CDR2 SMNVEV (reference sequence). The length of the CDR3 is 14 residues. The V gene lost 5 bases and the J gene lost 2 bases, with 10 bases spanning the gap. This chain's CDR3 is CASSPGNPGNTIYF. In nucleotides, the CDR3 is TGTGCCAGCAGTCCAGGGAACCCTGGAAACACCATATATTTT.

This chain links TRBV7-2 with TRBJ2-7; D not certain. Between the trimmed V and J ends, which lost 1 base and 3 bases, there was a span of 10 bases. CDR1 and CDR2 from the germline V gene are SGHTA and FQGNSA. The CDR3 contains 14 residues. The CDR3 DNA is TGTGCCAGCAGCTTAGAAAGTGGGTTCTACGAGCAGTACTTC. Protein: CASSLESGFYEQYF.

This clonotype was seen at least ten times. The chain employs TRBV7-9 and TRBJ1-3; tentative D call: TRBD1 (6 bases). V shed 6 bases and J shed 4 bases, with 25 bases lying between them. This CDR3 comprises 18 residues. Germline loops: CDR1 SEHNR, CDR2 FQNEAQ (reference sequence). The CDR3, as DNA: TGTGCCAGCAGTAGTGACCCTCGAAAATTCACAGGGGGAAACACCATATATTTT. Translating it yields CASSSDPRKFTGGNTIYF.

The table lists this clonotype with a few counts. Written as DNA, the CDR3 is TGTGCCAGCAGCGTAGGTCCGGCCGGGGAGCTGTTTTTT. Its protein product is CASSVGPAGELFF. The chain has TRBV9 and TRBJ2-2; D is unclear. Between the trimmed V and J ends, which lost 0 bases and 6 bases, there was a span of 6 bases. This CDR3 is 13 amino acids long. Germline assignment: CDR1 SGDLS and CDR2 YYNGEE.

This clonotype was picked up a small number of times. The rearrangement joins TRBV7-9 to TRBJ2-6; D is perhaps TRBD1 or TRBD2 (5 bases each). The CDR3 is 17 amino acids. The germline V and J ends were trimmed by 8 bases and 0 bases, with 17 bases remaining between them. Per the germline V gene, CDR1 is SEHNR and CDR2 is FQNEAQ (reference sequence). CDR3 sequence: CASGPGPRTSGANVLTF. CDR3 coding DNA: TGTGCCAGCGGCCCGGGACCGCGGACCTCTGGGGCCAACGTCCTGACTTTC.

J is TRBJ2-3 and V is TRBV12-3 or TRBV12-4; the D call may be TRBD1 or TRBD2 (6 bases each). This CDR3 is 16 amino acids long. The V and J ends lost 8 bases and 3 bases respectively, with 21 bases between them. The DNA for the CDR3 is TGTGCCAGCCTAAGAGGGGGGTCCGGTTTTACAGATACGCAGTATTTT. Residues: CASLRGGSGFTDTQYF.

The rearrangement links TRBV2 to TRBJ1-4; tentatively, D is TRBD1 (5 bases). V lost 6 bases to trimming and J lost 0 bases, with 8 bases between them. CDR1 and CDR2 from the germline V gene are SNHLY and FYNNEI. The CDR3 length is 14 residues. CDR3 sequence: CASSKTATNEKLFF. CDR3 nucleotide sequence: TGTGCCAGCAGCAAGACAGCAACTAATGAAAAACTGTTTTTT.

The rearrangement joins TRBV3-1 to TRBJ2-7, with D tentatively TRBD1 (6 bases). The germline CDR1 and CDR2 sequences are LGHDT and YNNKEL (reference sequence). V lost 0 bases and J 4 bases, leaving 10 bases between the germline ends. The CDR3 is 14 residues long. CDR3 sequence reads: CASSQDGRGYEQYF. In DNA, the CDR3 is TGTGCCAGCAGCCAAGACGGCAGGGGATACGAGCAGTACTTC.

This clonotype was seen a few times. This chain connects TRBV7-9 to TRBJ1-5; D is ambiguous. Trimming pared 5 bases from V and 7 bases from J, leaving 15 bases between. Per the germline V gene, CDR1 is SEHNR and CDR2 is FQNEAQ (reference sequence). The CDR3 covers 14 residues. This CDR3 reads CASSVTDISQPQHF. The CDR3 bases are TGTGCCAGCAGCGTCACCGACATCTCACAGCCCCAGCATTTT.

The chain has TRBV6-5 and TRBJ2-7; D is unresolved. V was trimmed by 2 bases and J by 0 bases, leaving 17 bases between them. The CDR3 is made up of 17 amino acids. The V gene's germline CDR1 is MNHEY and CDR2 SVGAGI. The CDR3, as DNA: TGTGCCAGCAGTTACCGATCTACTCCGAGGAGCTCCTACGAGCAGTACTTC. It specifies CASSYRSTPRSSYEQYF.